The entry below gives a single T cell receptor (beta chain) sequence along with its context. Its antigen remains unidentified. Into CD45RA+ naive and CD45RA-negative memory subsets, the CD4+ cells were split. These data originate in a study of shared clonotypes between healthy human individuals. Study results and caveats: The sharing of 4.5% to 5% of naive CD4 clonotypes was seen across a handful of donors. Naive subsets usually exceeded memory subsets in estimated richness. Researchers sampled only blood; tissue repertoires likely differ.

Germline assignment: CDR1 SGDLS and CDR2 YYNGEE. CDR3 size: 15 residues. The J segment lost 4 bases and the V segment lost 0 bases, leaving 7 bases of the junction unmatched. TCRdb's table, derived via immunoSEQ multiplex PCR, lists solely in-frame clones and lacks some. The sample contains 2 million to 2.5 million clones, just over 90% of which appear only once. This chain links TRBV9 with TRBJ2-7; 7 bases line up with TRBD1. The specimen was naive CD4+ T cells from PBMCs. Noted subset: CD45RA+ positively selected. This receptor was obtained from a man aged 18-30 years in good health. Some clones in this sample may be carry-over from other donors' samples. As DNA, the CDR3 is TGTGCCAGCAGCGTAGTGGCAGGGGGTTGGTACGAGCAGTACTTC. It codes for CASSVVAGGWYEQYF.